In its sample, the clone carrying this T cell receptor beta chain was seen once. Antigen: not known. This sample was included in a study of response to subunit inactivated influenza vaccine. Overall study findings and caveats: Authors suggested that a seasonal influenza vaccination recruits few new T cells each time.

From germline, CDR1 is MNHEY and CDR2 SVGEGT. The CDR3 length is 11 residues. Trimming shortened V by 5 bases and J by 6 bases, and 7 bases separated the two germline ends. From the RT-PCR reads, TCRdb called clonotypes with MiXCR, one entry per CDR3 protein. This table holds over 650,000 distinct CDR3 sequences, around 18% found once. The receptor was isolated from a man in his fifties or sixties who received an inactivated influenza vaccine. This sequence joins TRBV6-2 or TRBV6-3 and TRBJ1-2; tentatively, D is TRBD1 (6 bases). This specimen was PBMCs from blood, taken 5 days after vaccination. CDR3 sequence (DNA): TGTGCCAGCAGTAAGGGGGATGGCTACACCTTC. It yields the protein CASSKGDGYTF.